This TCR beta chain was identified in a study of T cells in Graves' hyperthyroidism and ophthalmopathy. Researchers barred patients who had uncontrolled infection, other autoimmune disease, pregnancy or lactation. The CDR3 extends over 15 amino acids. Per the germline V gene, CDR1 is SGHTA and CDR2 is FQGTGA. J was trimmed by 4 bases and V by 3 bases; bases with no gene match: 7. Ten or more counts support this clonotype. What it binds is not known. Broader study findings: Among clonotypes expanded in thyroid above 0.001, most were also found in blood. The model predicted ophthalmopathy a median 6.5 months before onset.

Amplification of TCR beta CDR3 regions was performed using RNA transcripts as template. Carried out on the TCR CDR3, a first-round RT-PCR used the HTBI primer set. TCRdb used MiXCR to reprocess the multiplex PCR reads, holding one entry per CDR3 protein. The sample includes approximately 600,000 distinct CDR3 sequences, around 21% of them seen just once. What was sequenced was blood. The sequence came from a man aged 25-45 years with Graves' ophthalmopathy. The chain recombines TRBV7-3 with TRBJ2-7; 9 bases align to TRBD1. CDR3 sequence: CASSFAGTGPYEQYF. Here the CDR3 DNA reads TGTGCCAGCAGCTTCGCCGGGACAGGGCCTTACGAGCAGTACTTC. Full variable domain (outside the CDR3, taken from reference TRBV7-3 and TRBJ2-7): GAGVSQTPSNKVTEKGKYVELRCDPISGHTALYWYRQSLGQGPEFLIYFQGTGAADDSGLPNDRFFAVRPEGSVSTLKIQRTERGDSAVYLCASSFAGTGPYEQYFGPGTRLTVT.